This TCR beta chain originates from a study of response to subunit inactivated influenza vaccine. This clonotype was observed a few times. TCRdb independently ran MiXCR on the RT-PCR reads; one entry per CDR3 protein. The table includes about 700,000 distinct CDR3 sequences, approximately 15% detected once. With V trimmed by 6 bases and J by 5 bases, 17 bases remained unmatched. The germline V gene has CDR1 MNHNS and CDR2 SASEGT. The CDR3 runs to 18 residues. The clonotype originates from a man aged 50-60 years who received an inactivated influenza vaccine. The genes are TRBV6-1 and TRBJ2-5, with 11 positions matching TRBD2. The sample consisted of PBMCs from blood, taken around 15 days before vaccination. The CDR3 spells CASSPHLSGRAPGETQYF. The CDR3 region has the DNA TGTGCCAGCAGCCCCCATCTTAGCGGGAGGGCCCCCGGGGAGACCCAGTACTTC.